The 21 T cell receptor beta chains given below trace back to one sample, sequenced in a study of response to subunit inactivated influenza vaccine. A single record per CDR3 protein comes from TCRdb applying MiXCR to the RT-PCR reads. The sample contains 300,000 to 350,000 distinct CDR3 sequences, less than 25% of which appear only once. The sample here was PBMCs from blood, taken about 20 months after vaccination. Source of these receptors: a man aged 50 to 69 who received an inactivated influenza vaccine.

In the case of this clonotype: A read error may account for a junction end that differs from germline. V gene TRBV7-7 combines with J gene TRBJ2-5, with 7 bases lining up with TRBD1. The CDR3 runs to 15 residues. Looked up from germline, CDR1 is SSHAT and CDR2 is FNYEAQ (reference sequence). The CDR3 DNA reads as TGTGCTAGCAGCTTAGCCTCGGGACAGCAAGAGACCCAGTACTTC. Encoded protein: CASSLASGQQETQYF.

The J gene is TRBJ1-6, the V gene TRBV7-9; 7 positions agree with TRBD1. V gave up 5 bases and J gave up 6 bases; unmatched junction bases: 7. The CDR3 is 15 amino acids. Germline V gene sequence: CDR1 SEHNR, CDR2 FQNEAQ (reference sequence). The CDR3 nucleotides are TGTGCCAGCAGCGCCACAGGGGCATTTAATTCACCCCTCCACTTT. This translates into CASSATGAFNSPLHF.

The V gene is TRBV5-1, the J gene TRBJ1-1, with TRBD1 as a possible D gene (5 bases). CDR1 SGHRS and CDR2 YFSETQ come from the germline V gene. The CDR3 spans 13 residues. The V gene lost 0 bases and the J gene lost 6 bases, with 9 bases spanning the gap. The CDR3 loop reads CASSLEGAAEAFF. The CDR3 DNA is TGCGCCAGCAGCTTGGAAGGGGCAGCTGAAGCTTTCTTT.

This clonotype was counted a few times. The chain links TRBV24-1 to TRBJ1-2; no firm D call. The CDR3 loop spans 12 amino acids. The ends were cut back, 3 bases at V and 6 bases at J, with 7 bases in the middle. CDR1 is KGHDR and CDR2 is SFDVKD in the germline V gene. CDR3 in DNA: TGTGCCACCAGTGATGGCCCGGATGGCTACACCTTC. Protein product: CATSDGPDGYTF.

This clonotype was found a few times. The rearrangement uses TRBV4-1 and TRBJ2-4, with D maybe TRBD2 (5 bases). Germline assignment: CDR1 MGHRA and CDR2 YSYEKL. CDR3 length: 15 amino acids. V gave up 2 bases and J gave up 7 bases, with 15 bases separating them. For the CDR3, the DNA is TGCGCCAGCAGCCAATCAAGCTCGGGATACAACATTCAGTACTTC. This gives the protein CASSQSSSGYNIQYF.

This clonotype occurred a few times. The chain links TRBV3-1 to TRBJ2-3; 7 nucleotides match TRBD1. This CDR3 region has 15 residues. After removal of 9 bases from V and 2 bases from J, the junction contained 11 bases not matched to a gene. The germline gives CDR1 LGHDT, CDR2 YNNKEL (reference sequence). CDR3 residues: CASRKRGQITDTQYF. The CDR3, as DNA: TGTGCCAGTAGAAAAAGGGGGCAAATCACAGATACGCAGTATTTT.

This clonotype was seen only a few times. The chain recombines TRBV28 with TRBJ2-3, with TRBD2 identical over 8 bases. Losses at the gene ends were 3 bases for V and 0 bases for J; bases not matched to a gene: 5. Germline V gives CDR1 MDHEN, CDR2 SYDVKM. The CDR3 spans 16 residues. The CDR3 region has the DNA TGTGCCAGCAGTTTTCTAGCGGGCCCCAGCACAGATACGCAGTATTTT. Protein sequence: CASSFLAGPSTDTQYF.

This clonotype was seen only a few times. The gene calls are TRBV19 and TRBJ1-4; the D gene is possibly TRBD1 (6 bases). V was cut by 3 bases and J by 9 bases, with 11 bases left in between. This CDR3 comprises 13 residues. Germline CDR1 LNHDA, CDR2 SQIVND (reference sequence). CDR3: CASSILDSKKLFF. The CDR3, as DNA: TGTGCCAGTAGTATTTTGGACAGCAAAAAACTGTTTTTT.

The rearrangement joins TRBV4-3 to TRBJ1-1, with 9 bases identical to TRBD1. Trimming removed 1 base from V and 8 bases from J; junction bases left unmatched: 5. Germline-derived CDR1 and CDR2 are LGHNA and YSLEER. The CDR3 covers 14 residues. CDR3 bases: TGCGCCAGCAGCCAAGGGTTCGGGACAGGGGAAGCTTTCTTT. Protein product: CASSQGFGTGEAFF.

At least ten counts were recorded for this clonotype. The chain couples TRBV3-1 to TRBJ1-6; the D gene is possibly TRBD1 (5 bases). CDR3 length equals 15 residues. Germline V gene sequence: CDR1 LGHDT, CDR2 YNNKEL (reference sequence). V shed 1 base and J shed 9 bases, with 13 bases lying between them. CDR3 loop: CASSQVGGSISPLHF. In DNA form, the CDR3 reads TGTGCCAGCAGCCAAGTTGGGGGGTCAATTTCACCCCTCCACTTT.

This rearrangement joins TRBV6-2 or TRBV6-3 to TRBJ2-1, with 10 bases fitting TRBD2. The CDR3 spans 18 residues. V lost 5 bases, J lost 2 bases, and 12 bases stayed unmatched. Germline V gene data show CDR1 as MNHEY and CDR2 as SVGEGT. CDR3: CASSTNPLAGVTYNEQFF. In nucleotides, the CDR3 is TGTGCCAGCAGTACAAACCCTCTAGCGGGAGTTACCTACAATGAGCAGTTCTTC.

This clonotype showed up just a few times. This chain joins TRBV27 and TRBJ1-1, with D uncertain. This CDR3 is built from 12 residues. The V and J ends lost 6 bases and 8 bases respectively, with 13 bases between them. CDR1 MNHEY and CDR2 SMNVEV come from the germline V gene (reference sequence). CDR3 region: CASRNKLQEAFF. The CDR3, as DNA: TGTGCCAGCAGAAACAAGTTGCAGGAAGCTTTCTTT.

This chain joins TRBV29-1 and TRBJ2-1; 14 bases match TRBD2. With V trimmed by 5 bases and J by 7 bases, 7 bases remained unmatched. The CDR3 is 15 amino acids. Germline V gene data show CDR1 as SQVTM and CDR2 as ANQGSEA. The CDR3 bases are TGCAGCGTTAAGGGACTAGCGGGAGAGAGGAATGAGCAGTTCTTC. As protein: CSVKGLAGERNEQFF.

Comments on this clonotype: Since no conserved phenylalanine or tryptophan closes the CDR3, a read error is the likely cause. V and J are TRBV20-1 and TRBJ2-7; 11 positions agree with TRBD2. This CDR3 has 16 residues. The junction had 12 bases not matched to a gene; V was cut back by 5 bases and J by 3 bases. Looked up from germline, CDR1 is DFQATT and CDR2 is SNEGSKA (reference sequence). Here the CDR3 reads CSAANALAGAHYEQYS. The CDR3 DNA sequence: TGCAGTGCTGCCAACGCACTAGCGGGAGCCCACTACGAGCAGTACAGC.

This clonotype was recorded a few times. In DNA form, the CDR3 reads TGCAGTGCCCGCGTCGGGCGGGAGGGTTCCTACAATGAGCAGTTCTTC. This gives the protein CSARVGREGSYNEQFF. The genes are TRBV20-1 and TRBJ2-1, with 9 bases matching TRBD2. The V gene's germline CDR1 is DFQATT and CDR2 SNEGSKA (reference sequence). The V gene end was trimmed by 6 bases and the J gene end by 1 base; junction bases not matched to a gene: 10. The CDR3 covers 16 residues.

This clonotype was found a few times. This sequence joins TRBV5-1 and TRBJ2-2; 12 nucleotides line up with TRBD2. The V segment lost 1 base and the J segment 6 bases; nucleotides outside the gene matches: 10. The CDR3 spans 18 residues. Germline-derived CDR1 and CDR2 are SGHRS and YFSETQ. The CDR3 region has the DNA TGCGCCAGCAGCTTGCGGATTTCGACTAGCGGGAGTCCCGGGGAGCTGTTTTTT. Protein: CASSLRISTSGSPGELFF. Filled out from reference TRBV5-1 and TRBJ2-2, the complete variable domain reads KAGVTQTPRYLIKTRGQQVTLSCSPISGHRSVSWYQQTPGQGLQFLFEYFSETQRNKGNFPGRFSGRQFSNSRSEMNVSTLELGDSALYLCASSLRISTSGSPGELFFGEGSRLTVL.

The table lists this clonotype with a few counts. This sequence joins TRBV7-9 and TRBJ2-5; D is unclear. The CDR3 consists of 15 residues. CDR1 is SEHNR, CDR2 FQNEAQ, per germline (reference sequence). Trimming took 1 base from V and 2 from J, leaving 11 bases between them. The CDR3 DNA reads TGTGCCAGCAGCTTAGTATTTAGCCGACAAGAGACCCAGTACTTC. Its translation: CASSLVFSRQETQYF.

The chain uses TRBV18 and TRBJ2-3; 7 bases line up with TRBD2. V shed 3 bases, J shed 2 bases, and the junction held 8 bases outside the gene matches. Germline CDR1 and CDR2: KGHSH and LQKENI. CDR3 length: 16 residues. CDR3 coding DNA: TGTGCCAGCTCACCGAATTCCGGGAGGTCCACAGATACGCAGTATTTT. Translating it yields CASSPNSGRSTDTQYF.

DNA for the CDR3: TGTGCCAGCAGCGGTAGGGATTTAGGGGGACTGTATCCCCAGTACTTC. Amino acid sequence: CASSGRDLGGLYPQYF. The J gene is TRBJ2-5, the V gene TRBV9; D may correspond to TRBD1 or TRBD2 (6 bases each). The CDR3 extends over 16 amino acids. Trimming shortened V by 3 bases and J by 9 bases, and 24 bases separated the two germline ends. Germline loops: CDR1 SGDLS, CDR2 YYNGEE.

This clonotype appeared many times. The V and J genes are TRBV5-5 and TRBJ1-5; no firm D call. Germline V gene data show CDR1 as SGHKS and CDR2 as YYEKEE (reference sequence). The CDR3 is 15 amino acids. The V end was cut by 4 bases, the J end by 0 bases, with 11 bases between. CDR3 residues: CASSLDGNSNQPQHF. CDR3 nucleotides: TGTGCCAGCAGCCTGGACGGGAATAGCAATCAGCCCCAGCATTTT.

This clonotype occurred many times. The rearrangement links TRBV5-1 to TRBJ1-2; D call uncertain. Germline assignment: CDR1 SGHRS and CDR2 YFSETQ. Deletions cut 0 bases from V and 0 bases from J, with 9 bases between. The CDR3 covers 15 residues. The CDR3: CASSLGRSSNYGYTF. The DNA for the CDR3 is TGCGCCAGCAGCTTGGGCCGGAGCTCTAACTATGGCTACACCTTC.